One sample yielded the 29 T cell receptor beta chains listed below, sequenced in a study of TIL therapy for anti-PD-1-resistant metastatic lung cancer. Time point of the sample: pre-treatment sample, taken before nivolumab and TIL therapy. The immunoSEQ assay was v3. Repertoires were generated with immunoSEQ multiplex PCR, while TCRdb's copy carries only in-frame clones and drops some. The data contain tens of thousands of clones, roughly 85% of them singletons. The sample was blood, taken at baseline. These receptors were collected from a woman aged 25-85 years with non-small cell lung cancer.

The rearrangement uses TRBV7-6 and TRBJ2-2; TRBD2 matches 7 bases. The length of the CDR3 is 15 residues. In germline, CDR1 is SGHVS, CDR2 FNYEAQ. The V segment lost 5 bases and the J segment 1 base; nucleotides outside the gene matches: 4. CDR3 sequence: CASSPSSGNTGELFF. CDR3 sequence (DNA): TGTGCCAGCAGCCCCTCTAGCGGGAACACCGGGGAGCTGTTTTTT.

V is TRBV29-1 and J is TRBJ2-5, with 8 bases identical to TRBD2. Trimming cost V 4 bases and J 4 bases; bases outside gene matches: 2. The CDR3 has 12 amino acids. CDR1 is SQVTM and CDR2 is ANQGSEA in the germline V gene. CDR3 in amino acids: CSVAGGGETQYF. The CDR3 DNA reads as TGCAGCGTTGCGGGAGGGGGAGAGACCCAGTACTTC.

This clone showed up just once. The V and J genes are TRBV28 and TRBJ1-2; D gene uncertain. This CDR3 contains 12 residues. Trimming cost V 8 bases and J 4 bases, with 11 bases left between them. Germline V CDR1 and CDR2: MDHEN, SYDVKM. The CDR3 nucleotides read TGTGCCAGCCGCGATACGGGCTATGGCTACACCTTC. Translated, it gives CASRDTGYGYTF.

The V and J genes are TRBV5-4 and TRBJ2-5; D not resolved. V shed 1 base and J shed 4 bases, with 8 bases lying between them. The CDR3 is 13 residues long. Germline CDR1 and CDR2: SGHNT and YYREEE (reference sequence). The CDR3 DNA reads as TGTGCCAGCAGCTTGTGGACCGGAGAGACCCAGTACTTC. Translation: CASSLWTGETQYF.

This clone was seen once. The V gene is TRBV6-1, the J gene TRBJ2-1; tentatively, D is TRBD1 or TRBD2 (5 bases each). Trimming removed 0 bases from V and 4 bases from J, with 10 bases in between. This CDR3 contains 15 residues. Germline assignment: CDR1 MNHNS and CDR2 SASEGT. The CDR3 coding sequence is TGTGCCAGCAGTGAAGCTTGGGACCCATACAATGAGCAGTTCTTC. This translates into CASSEAWDPYNEQFF.

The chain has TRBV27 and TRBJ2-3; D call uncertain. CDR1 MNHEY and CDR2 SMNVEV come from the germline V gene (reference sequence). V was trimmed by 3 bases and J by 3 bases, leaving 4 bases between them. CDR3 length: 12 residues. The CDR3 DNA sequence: TGTGCCAGCAGTTTGGGGACAGATACGCAGTATTTT. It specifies CASSLGTDTQYF.

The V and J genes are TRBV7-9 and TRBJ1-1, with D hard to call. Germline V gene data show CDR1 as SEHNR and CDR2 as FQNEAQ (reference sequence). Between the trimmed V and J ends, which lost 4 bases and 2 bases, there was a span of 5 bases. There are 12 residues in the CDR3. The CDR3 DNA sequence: TGTGCCAGCAGCTATCATAACACTGAAGCTTTCTTT. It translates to CASSYHNTEAFF.

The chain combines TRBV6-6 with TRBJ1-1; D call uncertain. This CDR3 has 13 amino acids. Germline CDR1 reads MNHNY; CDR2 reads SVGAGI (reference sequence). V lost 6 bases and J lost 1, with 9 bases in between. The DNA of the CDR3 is TGTGCCAGCAGCCGTACAAAGAACACTGAAGCTTTCTTT. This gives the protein CASSRTKNTEAFF.

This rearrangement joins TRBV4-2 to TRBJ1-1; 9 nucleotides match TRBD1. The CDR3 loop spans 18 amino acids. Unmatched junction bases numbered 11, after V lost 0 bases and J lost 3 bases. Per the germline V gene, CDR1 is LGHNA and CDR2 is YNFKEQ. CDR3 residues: CASSQDLGQGGMDTEAFF. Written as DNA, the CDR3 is TGTGCCAGCAGCCAAGATCTGGGACAGGGAGGCATGGACACTGAAGCTTTCTTT.

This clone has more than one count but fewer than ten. This chain's CDR3 is CASSSEPGTGGGYTF. CDR3 nucleotide sequence: TGCGCCAGCAGCTCGGAACCCGGGACAGGGGGCGGCTACACCTTC. The gene calls are TRBV5-1 and TRBJ1-2, with TRBD1 matching over 12 bases. Germline CDR1 is SGHRS and CDR2 is YFSETQ. V dropped 3 bases and J dropped 8; count of bases not matched to a gene: 8. The CDR3 contains 15 residues.

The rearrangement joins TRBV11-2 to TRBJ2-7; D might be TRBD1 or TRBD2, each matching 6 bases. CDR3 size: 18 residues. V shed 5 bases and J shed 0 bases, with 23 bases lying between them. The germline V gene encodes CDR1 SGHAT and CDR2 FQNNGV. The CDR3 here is CASSHYGGRGATSYEQYF. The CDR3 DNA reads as TGTGCCAGCAGCCATTATGGGGGGCGGGGTGCTACCTCCTACGAGCAGTACTTC.

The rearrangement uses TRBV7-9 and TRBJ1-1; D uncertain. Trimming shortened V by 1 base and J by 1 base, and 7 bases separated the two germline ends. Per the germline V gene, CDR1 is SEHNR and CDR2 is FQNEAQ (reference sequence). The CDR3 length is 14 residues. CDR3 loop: CASSLVEGNTEAFF. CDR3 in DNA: TGTGCCAGCAGCTTAGTCGAGGGGAACACTGAAGCTTTCTTT.

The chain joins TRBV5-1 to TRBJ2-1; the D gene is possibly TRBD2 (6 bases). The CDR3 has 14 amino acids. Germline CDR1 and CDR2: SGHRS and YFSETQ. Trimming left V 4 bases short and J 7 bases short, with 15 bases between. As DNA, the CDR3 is TGCGCCAGCAGCCCCCTTGCGGGAAGAAATGAGCAGTTCTTC. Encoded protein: CASSPLAGRNEQFF.

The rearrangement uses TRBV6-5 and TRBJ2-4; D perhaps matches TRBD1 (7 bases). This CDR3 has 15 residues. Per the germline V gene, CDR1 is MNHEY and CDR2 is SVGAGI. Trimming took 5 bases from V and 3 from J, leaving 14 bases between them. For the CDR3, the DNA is TGTGCCAGCAGTAATGTTCAGGGGGGCAAAAACATTCAGTACTTC. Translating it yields CASSNVQGGKNIQYF.

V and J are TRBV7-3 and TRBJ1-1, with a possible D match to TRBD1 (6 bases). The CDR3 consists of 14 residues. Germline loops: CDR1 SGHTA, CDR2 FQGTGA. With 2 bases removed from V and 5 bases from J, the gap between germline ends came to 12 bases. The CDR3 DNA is TGTGCCAGCAGCTTACTGTCAGGGGTTACTGAAGCTTTCTTT. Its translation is CASSLLSGVTEAFF.

The CDR3 spells CASSPSAGISYEQYF. The CDR3 bases are TGTGCCAGCTCCCCTTCGGCCGGGATCTCCTACGAGCAGTACTTC. The chain joins TRBV18 to TRBJ2-7, with a weak D call TRBD2 (5 bases). V gave up 6 bases and J gave up 0 bases, with 15 bases separating them. The CDR3 extends over 15 amino acids. CDR1 is KGHSH and CDR2 is LQKENI in the germline V gene.

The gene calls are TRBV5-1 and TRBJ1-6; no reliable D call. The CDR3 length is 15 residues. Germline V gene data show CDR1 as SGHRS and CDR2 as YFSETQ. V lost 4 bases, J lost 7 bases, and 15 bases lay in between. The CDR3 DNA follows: TGCGCCAGCAGCCCGGAGGTCGGCGAGAATTCACCCCTCCACTTT. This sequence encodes CASSPEVGENSPLHF. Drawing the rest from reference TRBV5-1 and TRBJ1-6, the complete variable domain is KAGVTQTPRYLIKTRGQQVTLSCSPISGHRSVSWYQQTPGQGLQFLFEYFSETQRNKGNFPGRFSGRQFSNSRSEMNVSTLELGDSALYLCASSPEVGENSPLHFGNGTRLTVT.

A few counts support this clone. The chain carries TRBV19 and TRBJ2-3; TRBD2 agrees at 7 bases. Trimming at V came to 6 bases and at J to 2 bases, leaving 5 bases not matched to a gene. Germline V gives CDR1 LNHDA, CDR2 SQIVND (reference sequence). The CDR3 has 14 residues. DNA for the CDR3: TGTGCCAGTAGGAGCGGGGATACCACAGATACGCAGTATTTT. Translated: CASRSGDTTDTQYF.

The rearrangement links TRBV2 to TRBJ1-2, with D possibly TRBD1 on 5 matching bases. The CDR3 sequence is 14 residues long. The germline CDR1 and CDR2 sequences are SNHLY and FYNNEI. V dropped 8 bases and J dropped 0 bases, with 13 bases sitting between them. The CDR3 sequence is CASEKGPANYGYTF. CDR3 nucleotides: TGTGCCAGCGAAAAGGGGCCGGCTAACTATGGCTACACCTTC. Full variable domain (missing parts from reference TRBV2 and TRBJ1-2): EPEVTQTPSHQVTQMGQEVILRCVPISNHLYFYWYRQILGQKVEFLVSFYNNEISEKSEIFDDQFSVERPDGSNFTLKIRSTKLEDSAMYFCASEKGPANYGYTFGSGTRLTVV.

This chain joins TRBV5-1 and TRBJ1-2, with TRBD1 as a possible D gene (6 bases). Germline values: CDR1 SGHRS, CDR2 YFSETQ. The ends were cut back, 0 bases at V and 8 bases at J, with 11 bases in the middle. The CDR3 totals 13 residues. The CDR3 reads CASSLEGGRGYTF. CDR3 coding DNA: TGCGCCAGCAGCTTGGAAGGGGGGCGAGGCTACACCTTC.

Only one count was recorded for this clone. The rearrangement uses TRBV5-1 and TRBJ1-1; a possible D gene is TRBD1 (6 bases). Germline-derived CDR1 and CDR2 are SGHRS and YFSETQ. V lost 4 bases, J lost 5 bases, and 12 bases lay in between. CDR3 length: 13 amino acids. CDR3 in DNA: TGCGCCAGCAGCATGGGAGACAGGACTGAAGCTTTCTTT. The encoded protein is CASSMGDRTEAFF.

The CDR3 spells CASSSGQPNTEAFF. CDR3 DNA sequence: TGCGCCAGCAGCTCGGGACAGCCGAACACTGAAGCTTTCTTT. The chain combines TRBV5-1 with TRBJ1-1; 7 nucleotides line up with TRBD1. Germline CDR1 and CDR2: SGHRS and YFSETQ. V was pared by 3 bases and J by 1 base, with 3 bases of the junction left unmatched. There are 14 residues in the CDR3.

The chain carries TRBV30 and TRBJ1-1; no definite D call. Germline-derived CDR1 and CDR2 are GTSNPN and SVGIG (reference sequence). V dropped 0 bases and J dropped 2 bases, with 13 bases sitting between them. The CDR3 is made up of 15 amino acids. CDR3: CAWSVLPGINTEAFF. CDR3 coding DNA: TGTGCCTGGAGTGTATTGCCGGGAATAAACACTGAAGCTTTCTTT.

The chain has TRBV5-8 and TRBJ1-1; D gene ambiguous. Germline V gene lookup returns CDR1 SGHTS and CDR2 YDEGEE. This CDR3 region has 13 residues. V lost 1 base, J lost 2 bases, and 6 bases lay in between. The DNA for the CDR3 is TGTGCCAGCAGCTTGCAGATTAACACTGAAGCTTTCTTT. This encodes CASSLQINTEAFF.

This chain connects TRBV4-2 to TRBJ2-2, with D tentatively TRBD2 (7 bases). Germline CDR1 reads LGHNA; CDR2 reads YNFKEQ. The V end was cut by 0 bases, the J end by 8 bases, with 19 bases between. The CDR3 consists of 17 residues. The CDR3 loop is CASSQDFVGGPYGELFF. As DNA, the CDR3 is TGTGCCAGCAGCCAAGATTTTGTGGGGGGGCCTTATGGGGAGCTGTTTTTT.

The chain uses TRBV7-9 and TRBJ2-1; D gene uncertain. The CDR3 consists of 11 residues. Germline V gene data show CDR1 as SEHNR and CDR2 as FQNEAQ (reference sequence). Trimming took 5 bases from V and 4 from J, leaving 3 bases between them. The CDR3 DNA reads TGTGCCAGCAGCATATACAATGAGCAGTTCTTC. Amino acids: CASSIYNEQFF.

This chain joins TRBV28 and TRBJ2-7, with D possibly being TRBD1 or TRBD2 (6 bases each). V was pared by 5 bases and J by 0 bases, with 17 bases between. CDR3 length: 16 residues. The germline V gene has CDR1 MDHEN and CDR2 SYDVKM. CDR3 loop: CASSRRRDISSYEQYF. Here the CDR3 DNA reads TGTGCCAGCAGTCGTAGGCGGGACATCTCCTCCTACGAGCAGTACTTC.

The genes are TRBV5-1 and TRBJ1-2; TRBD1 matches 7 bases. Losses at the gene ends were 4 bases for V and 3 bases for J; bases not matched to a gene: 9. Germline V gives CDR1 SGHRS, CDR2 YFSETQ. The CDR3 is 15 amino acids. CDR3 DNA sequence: TGCGCCAGCAGCCCAGGACAGGTATCCGACTATGGCTACACCTTC. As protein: CASSPGQVSDYGYTF.

The CDR3 loop is CASSYSQGLGYGYTF. CDR3 bases: TGTGCCAGCAGTTACTCACAGGGGTTAGGGTATGGCTACACCTTC. J is TRBJ1-2 and V is TRBV6-5; the match to TRBD1 covers 7 bases. The V gene end was trimmed by 0 bases and the J gene end by 5 bases; junction bases not matched to a gene: 6. The CDR3 runs to 15 residues. Germline V CDR1 and CDR2: MNHEY, SVGAGI.